This T cell receptor beta chain appears in the sequencing data of a study of T cell responses to AZD1222 COVID-19 vaccine. Study overall: Second-dose schedules of about 4 or about 12 weeks were combined. General study points: It should be noted that donors were predominantly white British and more often female, and clonal diversity was possibly underestimated. The reported proportion of spike-specific TCRs targeting unmutated variant regions was nearly half.

Details on this clone: Its antigen remains unidentified.

Sequenced by immunoSEQ multiplex PCR; TCRdb stores in-frame clones only, minus some. The sample has about 130,000 clones, over 75% seen once. This receptor was taken from an adult in good health. The sequenced sample was peripheral blood, obtained on day 0 of AZD1222 vaccination.

The CDR3 loop is CASSLGTGVYEQFF. The CDR3 coding sequence is TGTGCCAGCAGTTTAGGGACAGGGGTCTATGAGCAGTTCTTC. The gene calls are TRBV28 and TRBJ2-1, with 10 bases identical to TRBD1. Germline loops: CDR1 MDHEN, CDR2 SYDVKM. The CDR3 runs 14 residues. Trimming removed 2 bases from V and 8 bases from J; junction bases left unmatched: 3.